This entry lists 21 T cell receptor beta chains sequenced from one sample in a study of blood T cell repertoires in COVID-19. This table comes from immunoSEQ multiplex PCR, and its TCRdb copy is limited to in-frame clones, with some not included. The sample records a few hundred thousand clones, approximately 86% being singletons. Source material: PBMCs or T cells enriched from blood (not recorded which). The origin of the receptors is a woman between 45 and 60 years old who had recovered from COVID-19.

Here the CDR3 DNA reads TGCGCCAGCAGCCCGGCCCTGGGGCAGGGTTATGAAAAACTGTTTTTT. It encodes CASSPALGQGYEKLFF. The chain recombines TRBV5-1 with TRBJ1-4, with D possibly matching TRBD1 (5 bases). V lost 4 bases and J lost 6, with 19 bases in between. Germline CDR1 and CDR2: SGHRS and YFSETQ. The length of the CDR3 is 16 residues.

This clone was seen once. V is TRBV5-8 and J is TRBJ2-2, with TRBD2 identical over 11 bases. With V trimmed by 3 bases and J by 7 bases, 11 bases remained unmatched. In germline, CDR1 is SGHTS, CDR2 YDEGEE. The CDR3 runs 17 residues. CDR3 sequence (DNA): TGTGCCAGCAGCTCACAAACTAGCGGGAGAGCCGTCGGGGAGCTGTTTTTT. The encoded protein is CASSSQTSGRAVGELFF.

The gene calls are TRBV19 and TRBJ1-1, with no clear D. Trimming stripped 5 bases from V and 4 bases from J, with 14 bases between. Per germline, CDR1 LNHDA and CDR2 SQIVND (reference sequence). The CDR3 contains 14 residues. The CDR3 DNA reads as TGTGCCAGTAGTCGGCGGCCTTCGGGCACTGAAGCTTTCTTT. It translates to CASSRRPSGTEAFF.

This sequence joins TRBV18 and TRBJ1-6, with 7 bases fitting TRBD1. Trimming took 0 bases from V and 5 from J; bases not matched to a gene: 7. Per the germline V gene, CDR1 is KGHSH and CDR2 is LQKENI. This CDR3 spans 17 amino acids. The CDR3 sequence: CASSPPGQNVNNSPLHF. Written as DNA, the CDR3 is TGTGCCAGCTCACCACCGGGACAGAACGTAAATAATTCACCCCTCCACTTT.

The chain couples TRBV27 to TRBJ1-5; D is possibly TRBD1 (6 bases). This CDR3 has 14 residues. Trimming cost V 5 bases and J 3 bases, with 11 bases left between them. Germline-derived CDR1 and CDR2 are MNHEY and SMNVEV (reference sequence). The CDR3 protein is CASSLQGFNQPQHF. The CDR3 nucleotides read TGTGCCAGCAGTCTACAGGGTTTCAATCAGCCCCAGCATTTT.

The chain employs TRBV30 and TRBJ2-2, with TRBD2 matching over 9 bases. Germline V gene sequence: CDR1 GTSNPN, CDR2 SVGIG (reference sequence). The ends lost 4 bases at V and 6 bases at J; junction bases unmatched: 6. This CDR3 is 14 amino acids long. The CDR3, as DNA: TGTGCCTGGAAGGGTAGCGGGAGTCCCGGGGAGCTGTTTTTT. Its translation is CAWKGSGSPGELFF.

The rearrangement links TRBV7-8 to TRBJ2-1; D is unclear. The V end was cut by 1 base, the J end by 9 bases, with 7 bases between. This CDR3 contains 12 residues. CDR1 and CDR2 from the germline V gene are SGHVS and FQNEAQ. CDR3 nucleotide sequence: TGTGCCAGCAGCTTAGTCGGCGGTGAGCAGTTCTTC. Translating it yields CASSLVGGEQFF.

The genes are TRBV3-1 (or the pseudogene TRBV3-2) and TRBJ2-3, with D perhaps matching TRBD2 (7 bases). V shed 4 bases and J shed 4 bases, with 12 bases lying between them. Germline CDR1 is LGHDT and CDR2 is YNNKEL (reference sequence). The CDR3 is 14 residues long. CDR3 loop: CASSRGEGADTQYF. The DNA for the CDR3 is TGTGCCAGCAGCCGGGGGGAGGGGGCAGATACGCAGTATTTT.

The chain is built from TRBV6-4 and TRBJ2-2; 8 nucleotides line up with TRBD1. With V trimmed by 4 bases and J by 4 bases, 5 bases remained unmatched. The CDR3 is 15 residues long. Germline V gene data show CDR1 as MRHNA and CDR2 as SNTAGT. CDR3 bases: TGTGCCAGCAGTGCGACAGGGGTGGGCACCGGGGAGCTGTTTTTT. Residues: CASSATGVGTGELFF.

DNA of the CDR3: TGTGCCAGCAGCATACAGGGAACACTAGCGGGAGTTCCCTACGAGCAGTACTTC. Translated, it gives CASSIQGTLAGVPYEQYF. V and J are TRBV5-6 and TRBJ2-7, with TRBD2 identical over 11 bases. In germline, CDR1 is SGHDT, CDR2 YYEEEE. There are 18 residues in the CDR3. Trimming removed 4 bases from V and 2 bases from J; junction bases left unmatched: 14. Based on the CDR3 plus reference TRBV5-6 and TRBJ2-7, the full variable domain is DAGVTQSPTHLIKTRGQQVTLRCSPKSGHDTVSWYQQALGQGPQFIFQYYEEEERQRGNFPDRFSGHQFPNYSSELNVNALLLGDSALYLCASSIQGTLAGVPYEQYFGPGTRLTVT.

V is TRBV7-2 and J is TRBJ2-1; 10 nucleotides align to TRBD2. CDR1 and CDR2 from the germline V gene are SGHTA and FQGNSA. V gave up 5 bases and J gave up 7 bases; unmatched junction bases: 5. The CDR3 totals 14 residues. The CDR3 spells CASSPLAGANEQFF. The CDR3 bases are TGTGCCAGCAGCCCCCTAGCGGGAGCGAATGAGCAGTTCTTC.

This clone showed up just a few times. V gene TRBV3-1 (or the pseudogene TRBV3-2) combines with J gene TRBJ2-5, with 8 bases that match TRBD2. V was clipped by 3 bases and J by 5 bases; unmatched bases: 17. Germline V gives CDR1 LGHDT, CDR2 YNNKEL (reference sequence). The length of the CDR3 is 18 residues. CDR3 sequence: CASSQRTGSGGRTETQYF. CDR3 nucleotide sequence: TGTGCCAGCAGCCAGAGGACGGGGAGCGGCGGGAGGACGGAGACCCAGTACTTC.

The chain is built from TRBV7-9 and TRBJ2-7; D is undetermined. Germline loops: CDR1 SEHNR, CDR2 FQNEAQ (reference sequence). Trimming took 5 bases from V and 7 from J, leaving 12 bases between them. This CDR3 has 12 amino acids. CDR3 bases: TGTGCCAGCAGCCCCCTCGCCGGGGAGCAGTACTTC. Translating gives CASSPLAGEQYF.

The rearrangement links TRBV11-2 to TRBJ1-2; a possible D gene is TRBD1 (5 bases). Germline V gene sequence: CDR1 SGHAT, CDR2 FQNNGV. V was pared by 1 base and J by 1 base, with 13 bases between. This CDR3 has 16 residues. The CDR3 here is CASSLGRGGVNYGYTF. The CDR3 bases are TGTGCCAGCAGCTTAGGTAGGGGAGGAGTTAACTATGGCTACACCTTC.

The rearrangement links TRBV19 to TRBJ2-7, with 7 nucleotides matching TRBD2. Germline trimming cut 4 bases from V and 3 bases from J; bases unmatched to any gene: 12. Germline V CDR1 and CDR2: LNHDA, SQIVND (reference sequence). CDR3 length equals 16 residues. CDR3 in amino acids: CASSTGGNELVYEQYF. In DNA form, the CDR3 reads TGTGCCAGTAGTACCGGGGGGAACGAACTAGTCTACGAGCAGTACTTC.

The rearrangement joins TRBV7-2 to TRBJ2-3, with D maybe TRBD2 (6 bases). Trimming took off 5 bases at V and 5 bases at J, with 14 bases between the two ends. The CDR3 covers 14 residues. CDR1 is SGHTA and CDR2 is FQGNSA in the germline V gene. The CDR3 nucleotides read TGTGCCAGCAGCCGTTTGTCGGGGGAAGATACGCAGTATTTT. Protein product: CASSRLSGEDTQYF.

The chain carries TRBV5-1 and TRBJ1-4; 7 bases line up with TRBD1. This CDR3 has 14 amino acids. Trimming at V came to 4 bases and at J to 7 bases, leaving 7 bases not matched to a gene. Per germline, CDR1 SGHRS and CDR2 YFSETQ. CDR3 loop: CASSGDRRGEKLFF. The CDR3 bases are TGCGCCAGCAGCGGGGACAGAAGGGGTGAAAAACTGTTTTTT.

J is TRBJ2-1 and V is TRBV10-3; 9 bases map to TRBD2. V gave up 10 bases and J gave up 4 bases; unmatched junction bases: 8. Germline CDR1 ENHRY, CDR2 SYGVKD. This CDR3 spans 14 amino acids. CDR3 nucleotide sequence: TGTGCCACTGAAGCGGGAGGTTCTTACAATGAGCAGTTCTTC. It translates to CATEAGGSYNEQFF.

This sequence joins TRBV5-4 and TRBJ1-1; 8 nucleotides line up with TRBD1. Trimming took 0 bases from V and 4 from J; bases not matched to a gene: 5. Germline values: CDR1 SGHNT, CDR2 YYREEE (reference sequence). CDR3 length: 15 residues. The chain's CDR3 is CASSLEVRGLTEAFF. The CDR3, as DNA: TGTGCCAGCAGCTTGGAGGTCAGGGGGCTCACTGAAGCTTTCTTT. Together with reference TRBV5-4 and TRBJ1-1, the CDR3 gives the full variable domain: ETGVTQSPTHLIKTRGQQVTLRCSSQSGHNTVSWYQQALGQGPQFIFQYYREEENGRGNFPPRFSGLQFPNYSSELNVNALELDDSALYLCASSLEVRGLTEAFFGQGTRLTVV.

This sequence joins TRBV9 and TRBJ2-5; no clear D. The CDR3 extends over 13 amino acids. Germline V gives CDR1 SGDLS, CDR2 YYNGEE. Trimming stripped 0 bases from V and 0 bases from J, with 3 bases between. The CDR3 protein is CASSVAHQETQYF. As DNA, the CDR3 is TGTGCCAGCAGCGTAGCTCACCAAGAGACCCAGTACTTC.

The CDR3 reads CASSLNGPTEAFF. The CDR3 DNA sequence: TGTGCCAGCAGCTTAAATGGCCCCACTGAAGCTTTCTTT. The chain employs TRBV11-2 and TRBJ1-1; D gene uncertain. The V and J ends lost 2 bases and 4 bases respectively, with 8 bases between them. Germline V gives CDR1 SGHAT, CDR2 FQNNGV. The CDR3 covers 13 residues.